This T cell receptor beta chain was recorded in a study of T cell responses to AZD1222 COVID-19 vaccine. Study-wide results and caveats: Spike-specific TCR breadth and depth went up after people got two AZD1222 doses. Only five or six individuals given AZD1222 were seropositive at baseline.

Details on this clone: No antigen is known for it.

The assay was immunoSEQ multiplex PCR, and TCRdb's table has in-frame clones only and misses some. The sample lists about 170,000 clones, about 89% occurring once. This TCR came from an adult in good health. The starting material was peripheral blood, obtained on day 0 of AZD1222 vaccination.

The CDR3 bases are TGTGCCAGCAGCTCTTCGATAGCCAAAAACATTCAGTACTTC. It encodes CASSSSIAKNIQYF. The rearrangement links TRBV7-2 to TRBJ2-4; D is unclear. Trimming left V 4 bases short and J 0 bases short, with 7 bases between. The CDR3 runs 14 residues. CDR1 is SGHTA, CDR2 FQGNSA, per germline.